This entry lists 5 T cell receptor beta chains sequenced from one sample in a study of blood T cell repertoires in COVID-19. Repertoires were generated with immunoSEQ multiplex PCR, while TCRdb's copy carries only in-frame clones and drops some. The table records approximately 80,000 clones, just over 85% of them present only once. What was sequenced was peripheral blood. The receptors were sampled from a human donor in a cohort sampled during active COVID-19.

This chain joins TRBV6-5 and TRBJ2-1; 9 bases map to TRBD2. With 6 bases clipped from V and 5 bases from J, the junction kept 8 bases outside the gene matches. The V gene's germline CDR1 is MNHEY and CDR2 SVGAGI. The length of the CDR3 is 15 residues. CDR3 region: CASRTILAGNNEQFF. In DNA, the CDR3 is TGTGCCAGCAGGACGATACTAGCGGGCAACAATGAGCAGTTCTTC.

V usage is TRBV30 and J usage is TRBJ1-1, with 7 bases lining up with TRBD1. The CDR3 covers 12 residues. Looked up from germline, CDR1 is GTSNPN and CDR2 is SVGIG (reference sequence). The V and J ends lost 4 bases and 8 bases, in that order; junction bases with no gene match: 7. CDR3 protein: CAWNRGTAEAFF. CDR3 sequence (DNA): TGTGCCTGGAACCGGGGGACAGCCGAAGCTTTCTTT.

This CDR3 reads CASSQEYGSGELFF. CDR3 DNA sequence: TGCGCCAGCAGCCAAGAATACGGTTCCGGGGAGCTGTTTTTT. The V and J genes are TRBV4-3 and TRBJ2-2, with no clear D. V was clipped by 0 bases and J by 6 bases, with 8 bases between them. The CDR3 sequence is 14 residues long. The germline V gene encodes CDR1 LGHNA and CDR2 YSLEER.

V gene TRBV25-1 combines with J gene TRBJ2-3; TRBD2 matches 7 bases. V was pared by 1 base and J by 9 bases, with 7 bases of the junction left unmatched. The CDR3 runs 14 residues. Germline V lookup: CDR1 MGHDK, CDR2 SYGVNS. The CDR3 bases are TGTGCCAGCAGTGAATCTTCGGGGGGAAGGACGCAGTATTTT. This translates into CASSESSGGRTQYF.

The rearrangement uses TRBV28 and TRBJ1-6, with TRBD1 as a possible D gene (5 bases). Germline loops: CDR1 MDHEN, CDR2 SYDVKM. The V gene lost 3 bases and the J gene lost 19 bases, with 13 bases spanning the gap. This CDR3 spans 11 amino acids. The CDR3, as DNA: TGTGCCAGCAGTTTGCCGGGGGTTTTACACTTT. Translation: CASSLPGVLHF.